This T cell receptor beta chain was identified in a study of shared clonotypes between healthy human individuals. Points on this clone: Antigen: not known.

Some clones are missing from TCRdb's copy, which holds only in-frame ones; the method was immunoSEQ multiplex PCR. The sample records millions of clones, over 85% being singletons. This CDR3 has 13 amino acids. Deletions cut 2 bases from V and 13 bases from J, with 14 bases between. In germline, CDR1 is SGHAT, CDR2 FQNNGV. Study conclusions and caveats: Compared with memory subsets, naive subsets generally had larger estimated richness.

Sequencing was done on a sample of naive CD4+ T cells sorted from blood. Regarding subset: CD45RA+ positively selected. This sequence was found in a young man in good health. The V gene is TRBV11-2, the J gene TRBJ1-4; perhaps TRBD1 as D (5 bases). CDR3 bases: TGTGCCAGCAGCTTACAGTTGGGGGTGGGACTGTTTTTT. This encodes CASSLQLGVGLFF.